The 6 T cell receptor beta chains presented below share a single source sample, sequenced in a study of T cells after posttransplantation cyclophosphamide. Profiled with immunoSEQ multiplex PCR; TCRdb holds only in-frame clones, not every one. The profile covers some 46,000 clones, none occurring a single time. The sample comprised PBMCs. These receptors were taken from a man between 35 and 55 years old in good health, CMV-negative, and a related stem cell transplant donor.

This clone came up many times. The CDR3 region has the DNA TGTGCCAGCAAGGAAGGACAGGGGTTGAACGGGGAGCTGTTTTTT. The encoded protein is CASKEGQGLNGELFF. This rearrangement joins TRBV6-1 to TRBJ2-2; 9 bases are shared with TRBD1. This CDR3 spans 15 amino acids. V shed 7 bases, J shed 7 bases, and the junction held 10 bases outside the gene matches. Germline loops: CDR1 MNHNS, CDR2 SASEGT.

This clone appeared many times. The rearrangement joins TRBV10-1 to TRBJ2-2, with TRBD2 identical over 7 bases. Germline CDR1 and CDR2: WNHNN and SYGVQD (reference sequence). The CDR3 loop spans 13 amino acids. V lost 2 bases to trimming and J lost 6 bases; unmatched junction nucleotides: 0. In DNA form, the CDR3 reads TGCGCCAGCAGTGAGGGGGGGGCCGGGGAGCTGTTTTTT. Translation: CASSEGGAGELFF.

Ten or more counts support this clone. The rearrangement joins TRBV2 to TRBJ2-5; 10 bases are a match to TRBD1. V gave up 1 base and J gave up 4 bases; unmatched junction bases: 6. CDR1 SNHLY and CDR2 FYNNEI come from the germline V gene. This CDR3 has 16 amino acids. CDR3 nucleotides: TGTGCCAGCAGTGAAGGACGACAGGGGGCGGGAGAGACCCAGTACTTC. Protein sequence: CASSEGRQGAGETQYF.

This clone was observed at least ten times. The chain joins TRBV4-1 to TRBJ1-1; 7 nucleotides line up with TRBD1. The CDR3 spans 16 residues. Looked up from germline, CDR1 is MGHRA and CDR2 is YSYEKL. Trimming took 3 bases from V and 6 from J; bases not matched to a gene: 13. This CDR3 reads CASSHPTGTSVPEAFF. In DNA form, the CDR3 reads TGCGCCAGCAGCCATCCGACAGGGACTTCGGTTCCTGAAGCTTTCTTT.

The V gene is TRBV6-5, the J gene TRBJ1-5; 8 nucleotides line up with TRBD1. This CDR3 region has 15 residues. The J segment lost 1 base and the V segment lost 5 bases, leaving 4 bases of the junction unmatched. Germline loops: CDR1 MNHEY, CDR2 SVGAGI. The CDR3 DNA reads TGTGCCAGCAGTCGACAGGGGACAAGCAATCAGCCCCAGCATTTT. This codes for CASSRQGTSNQPQHF.

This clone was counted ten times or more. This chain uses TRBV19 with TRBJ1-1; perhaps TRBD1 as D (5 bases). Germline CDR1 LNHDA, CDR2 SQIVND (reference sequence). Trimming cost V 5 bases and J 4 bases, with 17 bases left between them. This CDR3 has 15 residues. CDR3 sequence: CASSAHGGLSTEAFF. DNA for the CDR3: TGTGCCAGTAGTGCTCACGGGGGGTTGAGCACTGAAGCTTTCTTT.